This TCR beta chain was sequenced for a study of spatial heterogeneity in lung cancer. Study at large: PBMC samples from follow-up, where available, were sequenced a median of around two years after resection.

Study-wide findings and caveats: There were more appearances of ubiquitous expanded tumor TCRs in blood at resection than at follow-up.

The time point: blood at routine non-recurrence follow-up after resection. This clonotype was detected ten times or more. What it binds is unknown. CDR1 is MNHEY and CDR2 is SMNVEV in the germline V gene (reference sequence). The CDR3 spans 13 residues. Trimming took 3 bases from V and 10 from J, leaving 10 bases between them. TCRdb re-called the 5' RACE reads with MiXCR, one entry per CDR3 protein. The sample lists tens of thousands of distinct CDR3 sequences, 12% occurring once. This chain links TRBV27 with TRBJ1-6; D ambiguous. The clonotype originates from a male donor with early-stage non-small cell lung cancer. The starting material was PBMCs, obtained at follow-up. This CDR3 is CASSFSFASPLHF. CDR3 sequence (DNA): TGTGCCAGCAGTTTCTCCTTTGCGTCACCCCTCCACTTT.